The 23 T cell receptor beta chains listed next were all sequenced from one sample in a study of blood T cell repertoires in COVID-19. Method: immunoSEQ multiplex PCR; TCRdb's copy keeps in-frame clones and lacks some. This table has some 400,000 clones, 90% appearing once. The source material was peripheral blood. The receptors come from a man between 18 and 35 years old with active or convalescent COVID-19.

This rearrangement joins TRBV7-2 to TRBJ1-5; D possibly corresponds to TRBD1 (5 bases). The V gene's germline CDR1 is SGHTA and CDR2 FQGNSA. This CDR3 is built from 14 residues. Trimming stripped 2 bases from V and 6 bases from J, with 11 bases between. This CDR3 is CASSLTTGFQPQHF. The CDR3 DNA sequence: TGTGCCAGCAGCTTAACTACAGGTTTTCAGCCCCAGCATTTT.

This clone appeared a single time. The chain joins TRBV19 to TRBJ1-5, with D unclear. This CDR3 region has 14 residues. CDR1 is LNHDA, CDR2 SQIVND, per germline (reference sequence). Deletions cut 3 bases from V and 5 bases from J, with 11 bases between. DNA of the CDR3: TGTGCCAGTAGTATTCGGAGTCAGTATCAGCCCCAGCATTTT. Amino acids: CASSIRSQYQPQHF.

V and J are TRBV27 and TRBJ2-1; TRBD2 aligns across 11 bases. V was clipped by 6 bases and J by 4 bases; unmatched bases: 5. CDR1 and CDR2 from the germline V gene are MNHEY and SMNVEV (reference sequence). The CDR3 extends over 15 amino acids. The CDR3 reads CASSGIAGGYNEQFF. DNA of the CDR3: TGTGCCAGCAGCGGCATAGCGGGGGGGTACAATGAGCAGTTCTTC.

The V call is TRBV5-5, the J call TRBJ2-7, with 9 bases matching TRBD1. The CDR3 consists of 14 residues. Per the germline V gene, CDR1 is SGHKS and CDR2 is YYEKEE (reference sequence). With 4 bases clipped from V and 0 bases from J, the junction kept 2 bases outside the gene matches. The CDR3 DNA reads as TGTGCCAGCAGCCCGGGACAGGGCTCCTACGAGCAGTACTTC. Its protein is CASSPGQGSYEQYF. Full variable domain (outside the CDR3, taken from reference TRBV5-5 and TRBJ2-7): DAGVTQSPTHLIKTRGQQVTLRCSPISGHKSVSWYQQVLGQGPQFIFQYYEKEERGRGNFPDRFSARQFPNYSSELNVNALLLGDSALYLCASSPGQGSYEQYFGPGTRLTVT.

This sequence joins TRBV27 and TRBJ1-2, with D possibly being TRBD1 (5 bases). V was pared by 4 bases and J by 8 bases, with 14 bases between. The germline gives CDR1 MNHEY, CDR2 SMNVEV (reference sequence). This CDR3 has 13 residues. DNA for the CDR3: TGTGCCAGCAGTTGGGGACTGGGGGACGGCTACACCTTC. It encodes CASSWGLGDGYTF.

The chain is built from TRBV9 and TRBJ1-1; TRBD1 might be the D (6 bases). CDR3 length equals 15 residues. With 3 bases removed from V and 2 bases from J, the gap between germline ends came to 14 bases. The germline V gene has CDR1 SGDLS and CDR2 YYNGEE. The DNA for the CDR3 is TGTGCCAGCAGCGGTCGGGACAACCTAAACACTGAAGCTTTCTTT. Its protein product is CASSGRDNLNTEAFF.

The chain employs TRBV7-9 and TRBJ2-7; D is perhaps TRBD1 (5 bases). CDR1 SEHNR and CDR2 FQNEAQ come from the germline V gene (reference sequence). The CDR3 spans 15 residues. Trimming took 3 bases from V and 1 from J, leaving 13 bases between them. The CDR3 region has the DNA TGTGCCAGCAGCTTCCAGGGCTTATATTCCTACGAGCAGTACTTC. This sequence encodes CASSFQGLYSYEQYF.

This rearrangement joins TRBV5-6 to TRBJ2-7; 12 bases fit TRBD1. J gave up 6 bases and V 4 bases, and 14 bases lay outside the gene matches. The CDR3 is 17 residues long. CDR1 is SGHDT and CDR2 is YYEEEE in the germline V gene. CDR3 DNA: TGTGCCAGCAGCCGGAGGGACAGGGGGCGCTTTCGTGTCGAGCAGTACTTC. It encodes CASSRRDRGRFRVEQYF. The whole variable domain, filled in from reference TRBV5-6 and TRBJ2-7, reads DAGVTQSPTHLIKTRGQQVTLRCSPKSGHDTVSWYQQALGQGPQFIFQYYEEEERQRGNFPDRFSGHQFPNYSSELNVNALLLGDSALYLCASSRRDRGRFRVEQYFGPGTRLTVT.

The chain has TRBV7-2 and TRBJ2-2; no reliable D call. The ends were cut back, 3 bases at V and 6 bases at J, with 8 bases in the middle. The CDR3 loop spans 13 amino acids. Germline CDR1 is SGHTA and CDR2 is FQGNSA. CDR3: CASSFKAPGELFF. The CDR3 region has the DNA TGTGCCAGCAGCTTTAAAGCCCCCGGGGAGCTGTTTTTT.

This CDR3 is CASSRTSGGSYNEQFF. For the CDR3, the DNA is TGTGCCAGTAGCCGGACTAGCGGGGGCTCCTACAATGAGCAGTTCTTC. The chain links TRBV19 to TRBJ2-1; TRBD2 aligns across 13 bases. Germline CDR1 LNHDA, CDR2 SQIVND (reference sequence). The trim removed 6 bases at V and 0 bases at J, leaving 2 bases unmatched. The CDR3 length is 16 residues.

The V and J genes are TRBV2 and TRBJ2-7; weak D call: TRBD1 (6 bases). Germline V lookup: CDR1 SNHLY, CDR2 FYNNEI. CDR3 size: 16 residues. Between the trimmed V and J ends, which lost 3 bases and 2 bases, there was a span of 17 bases. CDR3 in amino acids: CASSDRDNHRTYEQYF. The CDR3 DNA reads TGTGCCAGCAGTGACCGGGACAATCACAGGACCTACGAGCAGTACTTC.

CDR3 sequence: CASSLSRWTGLGEQYF. Here the CDR3 DNA reads TGTGCCAGCAGCTTATCCCGGTGGACAGGGCTGGGTGAGCAGTACTTC. The chain couples TRBV11-2 to TRBJ2-7; 8 nucleotides agree with TRBD1. Germline V gene sequence: CDR1 SGHAT, CDR2 FQNNGV. Trimming cost V 2 bases and J 7 bases; bases outside gene matches: 13. This CDR3 is built from 16 residues. Looking up the rest from reference TRBV11-2 and TRBJ2-7 gives the full variable domain: EAGVAQSPRYKIIEKRQSVAFWCNPISGHATLYWYQQILGQGPKLLIQFQNNGVVDDSQLPKDRFSAERLKGVDSTLKIQPAKLEDSAVYLCASSLSRWTGLGEQYFGPGTRLTVT.

The V call is TRBV7-9, the J call TRBJ2-1; 13 nucleotides match TRBD2. CDR1 SEHNR and CDR2 FQNEAQ come from the germline V gene (reference sequence). The CDR3 extends over 15 amino acids. Trimming took 3 bases from V and 8 from J; bases not matched to a gene: 4. CDR3 coding DNA: TGTGCCAGCAGCTTTACTAGCGGGAGGGCCCATGAGCAGTTCTTC. Its protein product is CASSFTSGRAHEQFF.

J is TRBJ2-7 and V is TRBV9; TRBD2 is a possible D gene (7 bases). The CDR3 contains 15 residues. Germline CDR1 reads SGDLS; CDR2 reads YYNGEE. V was shortened by 4 bases and J by 4 bases, with 18 bases between the two germline ends. The CDR3 bases are TGTGCCAGCAGCCCTTCGGCAGGGGAGGGTTACGAGCAGTACTTC. It codes for CASSPSAGEGYEQYF.

The genes are TRBV5-6 and TRBJ1-4; tentative D call: TRBD1 (5 bases). The CDR3 covers 12 residues. Germline-derived CDR1 and CDR2 are SGHDT and YYEEEE. V gave up 3 bases and J gave up 10 bases, with 10 bases separating them. CDR3 residues: CASSWGGGKLFF. The CDR3 DNA reads TGTGCCAGCAGCTGGGGGGGTGGAAAACTGTTTTTT.

The chain employs TRBV9 and TRBJ2-7; weak D call: TRBD1 (6 bases). Trimming took 3 bases from V and 4 from J, leaving 17 bases between them. This CDR3 spans 15 amino acids. Germline assignment: CDR1 SGDLS and CDR2 YYNGEE. The CDR3 protein is CASSAEDSRIYEQYF. DNA of the CDR3: TGTGCCAGCAGCGCCGAGGACAGCCGGATATACGAGCAGTACTTC.

This chain uses TRBV4-2 with TRBJ1-6; D perhaps matches TRBD1 (5 bases). The germline gives CDR1 LGHNA, CDR2 YNFKEQ. This CDR3 has 15 residues. V dropped 1 base and J dropped 7 bases, with 11 bases sitting between them. The CDR3 region has the DNA TGTGCCAGCAGCCAAGCTCGGGACTTAAATTCACCCCTCCACTTT. Protein product: CASSQARDLNSPLHF.

The chain joins TRBV15 to TRBJ2-5; weak D call: TRBD1 (6 bases). Per the germline V gene, CDR1 is LNHNV and CDR2 is YYDKDF (reference sequence). V lost 4 bases and J 0 bases, leaving 9 bases between the germline ends. The CDR3 has 14 residues. The CDR3 spells CATSTGTHQETQYF. Here the CDR3 DNA reads TGTGCCACCAGCACCGGGACACACCAAGAGACCCAGTACTTC.

The chain recombines TRBV20-1 with TRBJ1-2; D possibly corresponds to TRBD1 (5 bases). V gave up 3 bases and J gave up 5 bases, with 13 bases separating them. The CDR3 sequence is 13 residues long. Germline V gene lookup returns CDR1 DFQATT and CDR2 SNEGSKA (reference sequence). DNA for the CDR3: TGCAGTGCTAGTTCAGGGAATCGTTATGGCTACACCTTC. This encodes CSASSGNRYGYTF.

The CDR3 DNA is TGTGCCAGCAGTTACCCCCGGGACAGGGGGGGGAAGAGCTCCTACGAGCAGTACTTC. Protein product: CASSYPRDRGGKSSYEQYF. J is TRBJ2-7 and V is TRBV6-7; 11 bases agree with TRBD1. TRBV6-7 is an open reading frame, and its role is uncertain. The junction had 12 bases not matched to a gene; V was cut back by 2 bases and J by 0 bases. CDR3 size: 19 residues.

The chain carries TRBV24-1 and TRBJ1-4, with D tentatively TRBD1 (5 bases). V gave up 10 bases and J gave up 7 bases, with 15 bases separating them. This CDR3 is 13 amino acids long. CDR1 is KGHDR, CDR2 SFDVKD, per germline. The CDR3 sequence: CATEEPGGEKLFF. In DNA, the CDR3 is TGTGCCACGGAAGAACCCGGGGGTGAAAAACTGTTTTTT.

This sequence joins TRBV7-2 and TRBJ1-6; D unclear. V dropped 5 bases and J dropped 0 bases, with 8 bases sitting between them. Germline V gene sequence: CDR1 SGHTA, CDR2 FQGNSA. There are 15 residues in the CDR3. The CDR3 coding sequence is TGTGCCAGCAGCACGGGGAGCTCCTATAATTCACCCCTCCACTTT. This gives the protein CASSTGSSYNSPLHF.

A remark on this clone: The sample holds other DNA sequences that translate to the same CDR3. The chain uses TRBV2 and TRBJ1-4; TRBD1 might be the D (5 bases). Germline assignment: CDR1 SNHLY and CDR2 FYNNEI. Trimming stripped 2 bases from V and 0 bases from J, with 7 bases between. The CDR3 contains 15 residues. CDR3 sequence reads: CASSETGATNEKLFF. The DNA of the CDR3 is TGTGCCAGCAGTGAAACAGGCGCAACTAATGAAAAACTGTTTTTT.